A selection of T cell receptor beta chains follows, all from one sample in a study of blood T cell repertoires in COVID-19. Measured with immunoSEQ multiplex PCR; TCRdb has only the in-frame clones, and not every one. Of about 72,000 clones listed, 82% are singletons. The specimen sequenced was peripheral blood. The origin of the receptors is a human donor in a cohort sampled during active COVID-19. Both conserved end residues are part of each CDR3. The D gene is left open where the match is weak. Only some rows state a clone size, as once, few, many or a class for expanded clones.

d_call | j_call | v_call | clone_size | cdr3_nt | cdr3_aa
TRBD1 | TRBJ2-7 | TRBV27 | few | TGTGCCATCCTTACCCCCAGGGGGTATAGCTCCTACGAGCAGTACTTC | CAILTPRGYSSYEQYF
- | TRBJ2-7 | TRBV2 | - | TGTGCCAGCAGTGAACGAGAGTCAGGACAATACGAGCAGTACTTC | CASSERESGQYEQYF
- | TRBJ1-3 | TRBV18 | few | TGTGCCAGCTCACCCCGGGGGTCTGTAAACACCATATATTTT | CASSPRGSVNTIYF
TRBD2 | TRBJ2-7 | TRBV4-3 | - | TGCGCCAGCAGCCAAGATCTGAGCGGGGGGATCTACGAGCAGTACTTC | CASSQDLSGGIYEQYF
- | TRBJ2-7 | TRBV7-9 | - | TGTGCCAGCAGCTTACACGGCGAGCAGTACTTC | CASSLHGEQYF
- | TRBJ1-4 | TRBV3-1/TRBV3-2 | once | TGTGCCAGCAGCCAAGCGACAGTACCTGAAAAACTGTTTTTT | CASSQATVPEKLFF
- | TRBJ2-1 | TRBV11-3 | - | TGTGCCAGCAGCTTAAGCGATTTGAATGAGCAGTTCTTC | CASSLSDLNEQFF
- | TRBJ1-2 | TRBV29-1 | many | TGCAGCGTTGAGATCGGGGACTATGGCTACACCTTC | CSVEIGDYGYTF
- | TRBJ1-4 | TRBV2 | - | TGTGCCAGCAGTGGGGTACAGGGAGCAACTAATGAAAAACTGTTTTTT | CASSGVQGATNEKLFF
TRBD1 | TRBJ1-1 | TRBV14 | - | TGTGCCAGCAGCCATGGGGACAGGGGATTAGGCCACACTGAAGCTTTCTTT | CASSHGDRGLGHTEAFF
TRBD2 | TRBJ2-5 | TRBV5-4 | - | TGTGCCAGCAGCACGGGAGGCGGGGGGGAGACCCAGTACTTC | CASSTGGGGETQYF
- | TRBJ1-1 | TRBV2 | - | TGTGCCAGCAGCTCGGACAGGAACACTGAAGCTTTCTTT | CASSSDRNTEAFF
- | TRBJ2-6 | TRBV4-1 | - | TGCGCCAGCAGCCGATTGCCACGGGTGGCTGCTGGGGCCAACGTCCTGACTTTC | CASSRLPRVAAGANVLTF
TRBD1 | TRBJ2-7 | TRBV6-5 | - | TGTGCCAGCAGCCCCGACGGGACAGGGTCCAACGAGCAGTACTTC | CASSPDGTGSNEQYF
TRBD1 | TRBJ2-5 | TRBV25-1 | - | TGTGCCAGCACCCCGCCCGACGACAGGGGTGGGGAGACCCAGTACTTC | CASTPPDDRGGETQYF
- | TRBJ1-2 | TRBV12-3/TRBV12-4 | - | TGTGCCAGCAGCGCGGGGGGGAGGCTGGGCTACACCTTC | CASSAGGRLGYTF
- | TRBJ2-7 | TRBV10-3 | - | TGTGCCATCAGTGATACCTACGAGCAGTACTTC | CAISDTYEQYF
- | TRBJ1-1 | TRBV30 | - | TGTGCCTGGAAGAACACGGGGAGGGCTTTCTTT | CAWKNTGRAFF
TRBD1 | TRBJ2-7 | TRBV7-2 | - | TGTGCCAGCAGCTTAATATTGACAGGGGGCGAGCAGTACTTC | CASSLILTGGEQYF
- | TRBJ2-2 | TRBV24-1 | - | TGTGCCACCAGTGATCCGCGTACGGTGGACACCGGGGAGCTGTTTTTT | CATSDPRTVDTGELFF
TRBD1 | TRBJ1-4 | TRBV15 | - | TGTGCCACCAGCAGAGGGTGGCAGGGGGGTGAAAAACTGTTTTTT | CATSRGWQGGEKLFF
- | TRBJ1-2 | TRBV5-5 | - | TGTGCCAGCAGCTTTCCCCGCCTCGGGTCCTTCTATGGCTACACCTTC | CASSFPRLGSFYGYTF
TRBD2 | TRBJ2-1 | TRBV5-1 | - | TGCGCCAGCAGATATGCGGGGGTCTCCTACAATGAGCAGTTCTTC | CASRYAGVSYNEQFF
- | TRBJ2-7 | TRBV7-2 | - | TGTGCCAGCAGCCCGGGAGTAACGCTCTTCGAGCAGTACTTC | CASSPGVTLFEQYF
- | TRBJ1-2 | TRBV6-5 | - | TGTGCCAGCAGCGCGGTCCCTGGGGGGTTAGGTGGCTACACCTTC | CASSAVPGGLGGYTF
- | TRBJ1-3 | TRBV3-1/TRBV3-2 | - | TGTGCCAGCACCCCATCCTCTGGAAACACCATATATTTT | CASTPSSGNTIYF
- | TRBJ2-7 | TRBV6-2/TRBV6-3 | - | TGTGCCAGCACTTACGACAGGAGCACAGACGAGCAGTACTTC | CASTYDRSTDEQYF
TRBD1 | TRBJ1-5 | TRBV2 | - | TGTGCCAGCAAGGACAGGGTCAATCAGCCCCAGCATTTT | CASKDRVNQPQHF
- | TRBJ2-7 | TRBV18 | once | TGTGCCAGCTCACAAAACGGGAGATCCGAGCAGTACTTC | CASSQNGRSEQYF
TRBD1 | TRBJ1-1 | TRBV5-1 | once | TGCGCCAGCAGGCCCGACAGGGGTTTCGCCACTGAAGCTTTCTTT | CASRPDRGFATEAFF
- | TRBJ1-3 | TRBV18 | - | TGTGCCAGCTCACCCCTACAGGGAGCCCAAAACACCATATATTTT | CASSPLQGAQNTIYF
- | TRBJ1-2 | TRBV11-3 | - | TGTGCCAGCAGCTTAAGCAGGCTGCTCTTCTATGGCTACACCTTC | CASSLSRLLFYGYTF
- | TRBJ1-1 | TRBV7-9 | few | TGTGCCAGCAGCTCCCTCCGGGGCACTGAAGCTTTCTTT | CASSSLRGTEAFF
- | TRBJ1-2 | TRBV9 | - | TGTGCCAGCAGCGGTAAGGCAGGGCAGGGCTACACCTTC | CASSGKAGQGYTF
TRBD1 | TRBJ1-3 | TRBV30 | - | TGTGCCTGGCATATGGACAGGGGGAACACCATATATTTT | CAWHMDRGNTIYF
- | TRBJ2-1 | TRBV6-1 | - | TGTGCCAGCAGTGAAGCAAGTGGGCGATATTCCTACAATGAGCAGTTCTTC | CASSEASGRYSYNEQFF
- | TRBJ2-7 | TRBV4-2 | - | TGTGCCAGCAGCCAAGATCGAGCACAGGGCCGAGGTGAGCAGTACTTC | CASSQDRAQGRGEQYF
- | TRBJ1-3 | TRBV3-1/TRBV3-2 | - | TGTGCCAGCAGCCCCTCTTCTTCTGGAAACACCATATATTTT | CASSPSSSGNTIYF
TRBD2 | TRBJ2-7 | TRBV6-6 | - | TGTGCCAGCAGTCCTAGCGGGGGGGTCTACGAGCAGTACTTC | CASSPSGGVYEQYF
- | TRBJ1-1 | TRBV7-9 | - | TGTGCCAGCAGCTCAGGACAGCAAAACACTGAAGCTTTCTTT | CASSSGQQNTEAFF
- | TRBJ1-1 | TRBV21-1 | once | TGTGCCAGCAGCAGGAGAACCTGGAACACTGAAGCTTTCTTT | CASSRRTWNTEAFF
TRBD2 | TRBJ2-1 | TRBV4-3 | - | TGCGCCAGCAGCCAAGATATTGGGGGAGGGGACTACAATGAGCAGTTCTTC | CASSQDIGGGDYNEQFF
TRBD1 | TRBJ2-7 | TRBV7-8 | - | TGTGCCAGCAGCCCAGGGACAGGGGGGTACGAGCAGTACTTC | CASSPGTGGYEQYF